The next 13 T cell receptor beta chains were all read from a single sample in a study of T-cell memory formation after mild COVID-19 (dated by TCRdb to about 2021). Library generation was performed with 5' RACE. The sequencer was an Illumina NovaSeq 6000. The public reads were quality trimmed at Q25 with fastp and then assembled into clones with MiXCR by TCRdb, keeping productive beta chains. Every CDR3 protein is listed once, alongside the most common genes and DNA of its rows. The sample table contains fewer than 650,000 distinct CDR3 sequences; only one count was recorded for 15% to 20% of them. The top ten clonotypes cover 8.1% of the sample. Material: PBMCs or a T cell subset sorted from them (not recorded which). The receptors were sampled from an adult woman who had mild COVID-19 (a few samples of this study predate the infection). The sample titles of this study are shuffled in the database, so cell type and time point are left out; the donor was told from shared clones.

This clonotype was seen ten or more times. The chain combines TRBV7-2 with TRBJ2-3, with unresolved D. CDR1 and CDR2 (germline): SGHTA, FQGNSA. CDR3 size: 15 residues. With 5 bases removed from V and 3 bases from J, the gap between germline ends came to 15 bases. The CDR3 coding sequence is TGTGCCAGCAGCGACTTTGGCACTCCGACAGATACGCAGTATTTT. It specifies CASSDFGTPTDTQYF.

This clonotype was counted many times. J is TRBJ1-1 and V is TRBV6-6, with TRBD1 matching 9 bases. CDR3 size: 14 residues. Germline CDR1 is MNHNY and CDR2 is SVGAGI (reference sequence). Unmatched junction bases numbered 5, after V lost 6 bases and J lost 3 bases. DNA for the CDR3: TGTGCCAGCAGCTCACAGGGGGCGGACACTGAAGCTTTCTTT. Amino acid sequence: CASSSQGADTEAFF.

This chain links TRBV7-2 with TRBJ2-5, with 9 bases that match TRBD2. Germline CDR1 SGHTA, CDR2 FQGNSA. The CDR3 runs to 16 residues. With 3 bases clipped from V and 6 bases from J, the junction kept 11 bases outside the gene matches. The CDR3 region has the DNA TGTGCCAGCAGCTTCGGCGGGAGGGCCGTTCGGAAGACCCAGTACTTC. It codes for CASSFGGRAVRKTQYF.

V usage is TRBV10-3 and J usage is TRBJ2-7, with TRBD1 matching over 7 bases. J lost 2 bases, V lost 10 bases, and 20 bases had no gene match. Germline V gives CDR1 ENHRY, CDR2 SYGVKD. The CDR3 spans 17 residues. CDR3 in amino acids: CATQRTTTGVGTYEQYF. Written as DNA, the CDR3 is TGTGCCACACAACGTACTACCACAGGGGTGGGGACCTACGAGCAGTACTTC.

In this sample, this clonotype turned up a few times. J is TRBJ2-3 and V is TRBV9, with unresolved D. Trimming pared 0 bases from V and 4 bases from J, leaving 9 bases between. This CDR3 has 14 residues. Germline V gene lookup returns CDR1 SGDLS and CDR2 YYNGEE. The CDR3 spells CASSVEGSSDTQYF. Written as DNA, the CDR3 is TGTGCCAGCAGCGTAGAAGGCAGCTCAGATACGCAGTATTTT.

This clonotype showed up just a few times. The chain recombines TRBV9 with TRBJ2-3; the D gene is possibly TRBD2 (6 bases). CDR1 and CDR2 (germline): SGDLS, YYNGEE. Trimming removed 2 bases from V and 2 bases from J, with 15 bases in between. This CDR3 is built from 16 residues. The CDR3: CASSVLPGLTTDTQYF. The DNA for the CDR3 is TGTGCCAGCAGCGTTCTGCCGGGACTTACCACAGATACGCAGTATTTT.

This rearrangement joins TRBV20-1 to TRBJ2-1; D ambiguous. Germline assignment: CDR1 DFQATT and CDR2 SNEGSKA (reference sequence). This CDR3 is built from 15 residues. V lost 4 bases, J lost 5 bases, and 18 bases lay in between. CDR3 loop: CSATLGGRIDNEQFF. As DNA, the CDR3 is TGCAGTGCTACCCTAGGCGGACGGATAGACAATGAGCAGTTCTTC.

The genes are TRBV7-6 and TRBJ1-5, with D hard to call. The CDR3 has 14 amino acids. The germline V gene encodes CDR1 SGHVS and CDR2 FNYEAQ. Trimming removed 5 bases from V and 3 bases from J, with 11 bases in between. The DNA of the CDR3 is TGTGCCAGCAGCCCCGGCGCCTACAATCAGCCCCAGCATTTT. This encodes CASSPGAYNQPQHF.

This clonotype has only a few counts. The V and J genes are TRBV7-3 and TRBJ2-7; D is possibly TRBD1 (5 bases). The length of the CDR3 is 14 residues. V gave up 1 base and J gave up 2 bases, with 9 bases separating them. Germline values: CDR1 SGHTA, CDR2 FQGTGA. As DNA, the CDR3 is TGTGCCAGCAGCTTAAATTTGGGGCCCTACGAGCAGTACTTC. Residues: CASSLNLGPYEQYF.

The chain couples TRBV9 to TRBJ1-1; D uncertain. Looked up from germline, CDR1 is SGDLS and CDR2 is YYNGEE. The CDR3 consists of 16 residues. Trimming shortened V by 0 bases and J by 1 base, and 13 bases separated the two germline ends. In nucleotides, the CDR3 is TGTGCCAGCAGCGTAGGGAACCCAGGAGCGAACACTGAAGCTTTCTTT. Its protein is CASSVGNPGANTEAFF.

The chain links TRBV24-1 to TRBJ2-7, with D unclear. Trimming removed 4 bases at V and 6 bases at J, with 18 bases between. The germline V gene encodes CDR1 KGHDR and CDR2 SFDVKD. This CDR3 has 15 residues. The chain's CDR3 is CATSDPTLRLGEQYF. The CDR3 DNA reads TGTGCCACCAGTGACCCTACCCTCCGGCTTGGCGAGCAGTACTTC.

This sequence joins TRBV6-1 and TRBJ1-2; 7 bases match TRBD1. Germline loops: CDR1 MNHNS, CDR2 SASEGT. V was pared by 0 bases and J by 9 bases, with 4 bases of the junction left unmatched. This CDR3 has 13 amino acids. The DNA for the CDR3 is TGTGCCAGCAGTGAAGCCTCAGGGGGGAGCTACACCTTC. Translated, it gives CASSEASGGSYTF.

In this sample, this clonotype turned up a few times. The CDR3 DNA reads as TGTGCCAGCAGCACCACAGGTTCTTCTGGAGAGCAGTTCTTC. Amino acids: CASSTTGSSGEQFF. This chain uses TRBV7-9 with TRBJ2-1, with D tentatively TRBD1 (5 bases). Per germline, CDR1 SEHNR and CDR2 FQNEAQ (reference sequence). The V and J ends lost 5 bases and 10 bases respectively, with 18 bases between them. This CDR3 comprises 14 residues.